This T cell receptor (beta chain) appears in the sequencing data of a study of blood T cells in healthy people across ages. Broader study findings: Long-lived donors exceeded aged donors in naive CD4+ cells and diversity.

Note on this clonotype: What it binds is unknown.

The use of a sample-barcoded 5' primer and a J-beta primer mix characterized a second PCR of roughly 6 to 11 cycles. TCRdb redid the calling of the 5' RACE reads with MiXCR, one entry per CDR3 protein. The sample shows 1.5 million to 2 million distinct CDR3 sequences, around 50% of them seen only once. The source material was blood. This receptor was obtained from a woman aged 40 to 50 in good health.

The DNA for the CDR3 is TGTGCCAGCAGTTACTCGGGGGGGCTAGGGGAGACCCAGTACTTC. Protein: CASSYSGGLGETQYF. This chain links TRBV6-6 with TRBJ2-5, with a possible D match to TRBD2 (7 bases). There are 15 residues in the CDR3. Per the germline V gene, CDR1 is MNHNY and CDR2 is SVGAGI (reference sequence). The V gene lost 0 bases and the J gene lost 5 bases, with 13 bases spanning the gap.